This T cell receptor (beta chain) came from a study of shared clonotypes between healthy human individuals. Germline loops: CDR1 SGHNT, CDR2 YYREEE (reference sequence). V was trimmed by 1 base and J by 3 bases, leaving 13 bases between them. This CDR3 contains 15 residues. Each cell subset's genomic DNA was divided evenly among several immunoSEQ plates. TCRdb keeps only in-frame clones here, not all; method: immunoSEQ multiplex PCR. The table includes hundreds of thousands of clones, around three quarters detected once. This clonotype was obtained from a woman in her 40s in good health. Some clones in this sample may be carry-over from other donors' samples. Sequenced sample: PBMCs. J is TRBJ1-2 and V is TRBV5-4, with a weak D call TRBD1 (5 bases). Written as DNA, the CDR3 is TGTGCCAGCAGCTTGAGCGCCAGGGCAGACTATGGCTACACCTTC. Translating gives CASSLSARADYGYTF.